Each of the 26 T cell receptor beta chains below was sequenced from the same sample in a study of cytomegalovirus exposure and HLA in healthy donors. Use of 60 Vbeta and 13 Jbeta primers characterized the PCR. TCRdb's copy holds only in-frame clones and misses some; the assay was immunoSEQ multiplex PCR. The data hold 190,000 or so clones, with approximately 79% observed a single time. The sequenced sample was PBMCs. Receptor source: a girl aged 10 to 17 in good health and CMV-seropositive.

This chain links TRBV10-3 with TRBJ2-3; 13 positions agree with TRBD2. Trimming cost V 0 bases and J 6 bases; bases outside gene matches: 9. This CDR3 has 18 residues. CDR1 and CDR2 from the germline V gene are ENHRY and SYGVKD. CDR3 protein: CAISESRLAGGPKDTQYF. The CDR3 nucleotides read TGTGCCATCAGTGAGTCACGACTAGCGGGGGGCCCCAAGGATACGCAGTATTTT.

This clone was picked up one time. This chain links TRBV10-3 with TRBJ1-6; D gene ambiguous. The germline CDR1 and CDR2 sequences are ENHRY and SYGVKD. The CDR3 is 14 residues long. V was trimmed by 4 bases and J by 7 bases, leaving 11 bases between them. In DNA, the CDR3 is TGTGCCATCAGTGTCGAGGTTGAGAATTCACCCCTCCACTTT. It is translated as CAISVEVENSPLHF.

The chain uses TRBV11-2 and TRBJ2-7; D is unclear. From germline, CDR1 is SGHAT and CDR2 FQNNGV. The CDR3 is made up of 11 amino acids. V was shortened by 5 bases and J by 2 bases, with 4 bases between the two germline ends. CDR3 protein: CASSVTYEQYF. The CDR3 coding sequence is TGTGCCAGCAGCGTTACCTACGAGCAGTACTTC.

V gene TRBV13 combines with J gene TRBJ1-2, with D possibly matching TRBD1 (6 bases). The CDR3 has 18 amino acids. V lost 5 bases, J lost 1 base, and 23 bases lay in between. Germline CDR1 is PRHDT and CDR2 is FYEKMQ (reference sequence). CDR3 sequence: CASSIFPRDNRFNYGYTF. The CDR3 nucleotides are TGTGCCAGCAGCATCTTTCCCCGGGACAACCGTTTTAACTATGGCTACACCTTC.

CDR3 in amino acids: CASSQDQYSNQPQHF. The CDR3 nucleotides read TGCGCCAGCAGCCAAGATCAGTATAGCAATCAGCCCCAGCATTTT. V gene TRBV4-3 combines with J gene TRBJ1-5, with D unresolved. Germline V CDR1 and CDR2: LGHNA, YSLEER. The CDR3 totals 15 residues. Trimming took 0 bases from V and 0 from J, leaving 6 bases between them.

The rearrangement uses TRBV9 and TRBJ1-2; D remains unclear. Germline CDR1 is SGDLS and CDR2 is YYNGEE. V dropped 0 bases and J dropped 3 bases, with 12 bases sitting between them. The CDR3 consists of 15 residues. The CDR3 region is CASSVGWSLDYGYTF. The CDR3 DNA reads as TGTGCCAGCAGCGTAGGTTGGAGTCTGGACTATGGCTACACCTTC. The full variable domain, with the rest looked up from reference TRBV9 and TRBJ1-2, is DSGVTQTPKHLITATGQRVTLRCSPRSGDLSVYWYQQSLDQGLQFLIQYYNGEERAKGNILERFSAQQFPDLHSELNLSSLELGDSALYFCASSVGWSLDYGYTFGSGTRLTVV.

The chain carries TRBV5-1 and TRBJ2-3; TRBD1 might be the D (6 bases). This CDR3 contains 14 residues. Trimming removed 4 bases at V and 2 bases at J, with 11 bases between. The germline gives CDR1 SGHRS, CDR2 YFSETQ. The CDR3 DNA reads TGCGCCAGCAGCGACGGACAGTACACAGATACGCAGTATTTT. Residues: CASSDGQYTDTQYF.

The chain is built from TRBV29-1 and TRBJ2-7, with TRBD1 matching over 8 bases. CDR3 size: 13 residues. The germline gives CDR1 SQVTM, CDR2 ANQGSEA. V lost 6 bases and J lost 5; bases outside the gene matches: 9. CDR3 in amino acids: CSVRTGSRNEQYF. In nucleotides, the CDR3 is TGCAGCGTACGGACAGGGAGTAGAAACGAGCAGTACTTC.

The rearrangement joins TRBV19 to TRBJ1-5; D perhaps matches TRBD1 (5 bases). V was clipped by 6 bases and J by 7 bases, with 10 bases between them. This CDR3 has 12 residues. Germline assignment: CDR1 LNHDA and CDR2 SQIVND (reference sequence). The chain's CDR3 is CASRTGLQPQHF. The CDR3 region has the DNA TGTGCCAGTAGAACAGGTCTCCAGCCCCAGCATTTT.

Only one count was recorded for this clone. The chain links TRBV5-4 to TRBJ2-1, with 10 nucleotides matching TRBD2. CDR3 length equals 15 residues. The trim removed 5 bases at V and 7 bases at J, leaving 9 bases unmatched. Germline values: CDR1 SGHNT, CDR2 YYREEE (reference sequence). The CDR3 nucleotides are TGTGCCAGCAGACTTCAGCGGGGGGGCCAAAATGAGCAGTTCTTC. Translating it yields CASRLQRGGQNEQFF.

The V and J genes are TRBV7-2 and TRBJ2-2; 7 bases match TRBD1. After removal of 3 bases from V and 7 bases from J, the junction contained 5 bases not matched to a gene. There are 14 residues in the CDR3. In germline, CDR1 is SGHTA, CDR2 FQGNSA. The CDR3 nucleotides read TGTGCCAGCAGCTTCAGGGGGTTAGGCGGGGAGCTGTTTTTT. Translated: CASSFRGLGGELFF.

This clone was observed once. The chain's CDR3 is CASSPPNRGHMLEQPQHF. The CDR3 region has the DNA TGTGCCAGCTCACCCCCGAACAGGGGCCACATGCTGGAGCAGCCCCAGCATTTT. The V call is TRBV18, the J call TRBJ1-5, with 7 bases matching TRBD1. CDR1 is KGHSH, CDR2 LQKENI, per germline. This CDR3 is 18 amino acids long. Trimming cost V 3 bases and J 7 bases; bases outside gene matches: 18.

With regard to this clone: One end of the junction does not line up with germline, which may come from a read error. The chain is built from TRBV2 and TRBJ2-5; D remains unclear. The CDR3 runs 11 residues. Looked up from germline, CDR1 is SNHLY and CDR2 is FYNNEI. The CDR3 coding sequence is TGTGTCAGCAGTGTCGAGGAGACCCAGTACTTC. Encoded protein: CVSSVEETQYF.

This chain uses TRBV7-2 with TRBJ1-3, with 9 bases fitting TRBD1. This CDR3 is 18 amino acids long. After removal of 2 bases from V and 3 bases from J, the junction contained 11 bases not matched to a gene. Germline CDR1 is SGHTA and CDR2 is FQGNSA. Here the CDR3 reads CASSLLFPGQGVGNTIYF. The CDR3 DNA is TGTGCCAGCAGCTTATTATTTCCGGGACAGGGTGTTGGAAACACCATATATTTT.

The rearrangement uses TRBV13 and TRBJ1-1; 8 bases line up with TRBD1. The trim removed 5 bases at V and 0 bases at J, leaving 11 bases unmatched. This CDR3 is built from 17 residues. Germline V gives CDR1 PRHDT, CDR2 FYEKMQ (reference sequence). In DNA, the CDR3 is TGTGCCAGCAGCCAGAGACAGGGGAAATTAATGAACACTGAAGCTTTCTTT. The encoded protein is CASSQRQGKLMNTEAFF. The full variable domain, rest sourced from reference TRBV13 and TRBJ1-1, is AAGVIQSPRHLIKEKRETATLKCYPIPRHDTVYWYQQGPGQDPQFLISFYEKMQSDKGSIPDRFSAQQFSDYHSELNMSSLELGDSALYFCASSQRQGKLMNTEAFFGQGTRLTVV.

This chain links TRBV5-1 with TRBJ2-5; 9 bases align to TRBD1. The germline V gene has CDR1 SGHRS and CDR2 YFSETQ. This CDR3 region has 14 residues. The junction had 9 bases not matched to a gene; V was cut back by 7 bases and J by 5 bases. CDR3 bases: TGCGCCAGCCACAAGGGACAGGGCGGGGAGACCCAGTACTTC. Translation: CASHKGQGGETQYF.

This chain links TRBV4-1 with TRBJ2-7; 8 positions match TRBD2. Looked up from germline, CDR1 is MGHRA and CDR2 is YSYEKL. After removal of 2 bases from V and 2 bases from J, the junction contained 2 bases not matched to a gene. The CDR3 has 14 residues. The CDR3 DNA sequence: TGCGCCAGCAGCCAACCGGGACTAGCCTACGAGCAGTACTTC. It is translated as CASSQPGLAYEQYF.

This clone is a singleton in its sample. CDR3: CASSLYPPGQPQHF. DNA for the CDR3: TGTGCCAGCAGCTTATACCCGCCGGGTCAGCCCCAGCATTTT. V is TRBV7-2 and J is TRBJ1-5; no reliable D call. Looked up from germline, CDR1 is SGHTA and CDR2 is FQGNSA. Trimming stripped 2 bases from V and 6 bases from J, with 11 bases between. The length of the CDR3 is 14 residues.

The chain links TRBV5-4 to TRBJ1-3; D not resolved. CDR1 is SGHNT, CDR2 YYREEE, per germline (reference sequence). The CDR3 runs 16 residues. V was cut by 0 bases and J by 0 bases, with 10 bases left in between. The CDR3 spells CASSLDSTFSGNTIYF. In DNA, the CDR3 is TGTGCCAGCAGCTTGGACAGCACCTTCTCTGGAAACACCATATATTTT. Full variable domain (rest looked up from reference TRBV5-4 and TRBJ1-3): ETGVTQSPTHLIKTRGQQVTLRCSSQSGHNTVSWYQQALGQGPQFIFQYYREEENGRGNFPPRFSGLQFPNYSSELNVNALELDDSALYLCASSLDSTFSGNTIYFGEGSWLTVV.

This clone showed up just once. CDR3 protein: CASSGPGAYEQYF. In nucleotides, the CDR3 is TGTGCCAGCAGTGGGCCAGGTGCCTACGAGCAGTACTTC. The chain is built from TRBV27 and TRBJ2-7; no firm D call. Germline CDR1 is MNHEY and CDR2 is SMNVEV (reference sequence). Trimming took 5 bases from V and 2 from J, leaving 10 bases between them. The CDR3 is 13 amino acids.

The chain combines TRBV5-8 with TRBJ1-4; 10 positions match TRBD1. With V trimmed by 4 bases and J by 8 bases, 11 bases remained unmatched. The germline CDR1 and CDR2 sequences are SGHTS and YDEGEE. The CDR3 spans 16 residues. CDR3 coding DNA: TGTGCCAGCAGCCAAATCCCGGGACAGGGGAAGGAAAAACTGTTTTTT. This translates into CASSQIPGQGKEKLFF.

This sequence joins TRBV4-3 and TRBJ2-1; TRBD2 agrees at 13 bases. Trimming cost V 6 bases and J 10 bases; bases outside gene matches: 12. CDR1 is LGHNA and CDR2 is YSLEER in the germline V gene. The CDR3 extends over 16 amino acids. The CDR3 DNA sequence: TGCGCCAGCAGGCCTTTACTAGCGGGGGGGCCGGCCGAGCAGTTCTTC. Translated, it gives CASRPLLAGGPAEQFF.

In its sample, this clone was seen once. The V call is TRBV7-2, the J call TRBJ2-7, with TRBD2 identical over 10 bases. J lost 9 bases, V lost 4 bases, and 6 bases had no gene match. This CDR3 spans 13 amino acids. Germline lookup yields CDR1 SGHTA and CDR2 FQGNSA. Written as DNA, the CDR3 is TGTGCCAGCAGCTCCACTAGCGGGGTAGGGCAGTACTTC. It translates to CASSSTSGVGQYF.

The V gene is TRBV6-6, the J gene TRBJ1-4; no clear D gene. Germline CDR1 reads MNHNY; CDR2 reads SVGAGI (reference sequence). The CDR3 spans 12 residues. V lost 7 bases to trimming and J lost 3 bases, with 6 bases between them. The CDR3 nucleotides read TGTGCCAGCACGAGGGCTAATGAAAAACTGTTTTTT. Encoded protein: CASTRANEKLFF.

This clone turned up a few times. This chain's CDR3 is CSVGQGSGGYGYTF. The CDR3 DNA is TGCAGCGTTGGCCAGGGCAGCGGGGGCTATGGCTACACCTTC. The chain couples TRBV29-1 to TRBJ1-2; tentative D call: TRBD1 (5 bases). CDR1 is SQVTM, CDR2 ANQGSEA, per germline. Trimming took off 4 bases at V and 4 bases at J, with 16 bases between the two ends. CDR3 size: 14 residues.

The chain joins TRBV19 to TRBJ1-6; no definite D call. V lost 11 bases and J lost 7, with 12 bases in between. CDR3 length: 12 residues. Germline V lookup: CDR1 LNHDA, CDR2 SQIVND (reference sequence). In nucleotides, the CDR3 is TGTGCCGCGGCCGGGTCCAATTCACCCCTCCACTTT. It encodes CAAAGSNSPLHF.